The source of this T cell receptor (beta chain) is a study of T cells expressing NK-cell markers. TCRdb re-called the 5' RACE reads; every CDR3 protein appears as one record, without DNA. The listing records over 150,000 distinct CDR3 sequences. This TCR derives from a man between 18 and 69 years old in good health. Sequenced: blood T cells: a sorted CD56 or NKG2C T cell subset, CD4+ or CD8+ T cells, or bulk PBMC T cells (not recorded which).

The CDR3 protein is CASSPRTSEETQYF. The chain joins TRBV4-2 to TRBJ2-5; without DNA, the TCRdb call of TRBD2 cannot be checked. CDR3 size: 14 residues. Looked up from germline, CDR1 is LGHNA and CDR2 is YNFKEQ.